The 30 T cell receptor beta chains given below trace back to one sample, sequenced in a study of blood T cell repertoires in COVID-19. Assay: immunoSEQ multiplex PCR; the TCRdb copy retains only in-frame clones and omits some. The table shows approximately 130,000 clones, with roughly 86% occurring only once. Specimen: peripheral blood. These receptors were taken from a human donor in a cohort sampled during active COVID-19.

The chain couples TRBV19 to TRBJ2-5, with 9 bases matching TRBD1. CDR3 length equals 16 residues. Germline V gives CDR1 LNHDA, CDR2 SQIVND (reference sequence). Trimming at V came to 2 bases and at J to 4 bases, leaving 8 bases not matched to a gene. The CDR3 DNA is TGTGCCAGTAGTATACCGGACAGGGGAGGCCCAGAGACCCAGTACTTC. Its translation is CASSIPDRGGPETQYF.

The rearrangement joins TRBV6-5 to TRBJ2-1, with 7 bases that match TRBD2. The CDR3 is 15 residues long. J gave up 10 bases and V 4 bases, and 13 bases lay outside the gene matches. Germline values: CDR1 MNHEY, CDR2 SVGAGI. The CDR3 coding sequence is TGTGCCAGCAGTTCGGGACTAAATCCGGCTGAGGAGCAGTTCTTC. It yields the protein CASSSGLNPAEEQFF.

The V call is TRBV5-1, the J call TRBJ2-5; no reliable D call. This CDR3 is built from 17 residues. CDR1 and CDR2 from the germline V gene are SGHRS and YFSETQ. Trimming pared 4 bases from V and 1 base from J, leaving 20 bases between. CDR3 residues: CASSASRSHRVQETQYF. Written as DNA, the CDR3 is TGCGCCAGCAGCGCCTCCCGCTCTCACAGAGTCCAAGAGACCCAGTACTTC.

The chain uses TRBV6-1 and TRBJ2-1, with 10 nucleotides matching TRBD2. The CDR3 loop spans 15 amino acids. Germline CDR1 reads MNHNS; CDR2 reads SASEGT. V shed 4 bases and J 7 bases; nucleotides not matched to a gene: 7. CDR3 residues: CASSVAGGYMNEQFF. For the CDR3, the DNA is TGTGCCAGCAGTGTAGCGGGGGGATACATGAATGAGCAGTTCTTC.

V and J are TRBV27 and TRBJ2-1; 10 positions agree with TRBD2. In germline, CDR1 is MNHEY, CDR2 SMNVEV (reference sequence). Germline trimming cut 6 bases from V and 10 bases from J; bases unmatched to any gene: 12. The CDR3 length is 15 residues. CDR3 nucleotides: TGTGCCAGCAGCCTAGCGGGGGCCACCCTACAAGAGCAGTTCTTC. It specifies CASSLAGATLQEQFF.

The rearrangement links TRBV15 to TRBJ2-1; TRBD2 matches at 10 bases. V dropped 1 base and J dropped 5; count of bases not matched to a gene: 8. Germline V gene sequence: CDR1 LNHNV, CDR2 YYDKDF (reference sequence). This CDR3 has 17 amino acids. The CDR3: CATSRAASGGHHNEQFF. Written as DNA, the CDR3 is TGTGCCACCAGCAGAGCGGCTAGCGGGGGCCACCACAATGAGCAGTTCTTC.

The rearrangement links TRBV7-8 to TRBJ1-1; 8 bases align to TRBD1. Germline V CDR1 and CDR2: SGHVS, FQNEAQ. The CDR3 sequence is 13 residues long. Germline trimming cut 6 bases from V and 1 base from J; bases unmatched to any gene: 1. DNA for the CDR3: TGTGCCAGCAGGGACAGGGCGAACACTGAAGCTTTCTTT. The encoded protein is CASRDRANTEAFF.

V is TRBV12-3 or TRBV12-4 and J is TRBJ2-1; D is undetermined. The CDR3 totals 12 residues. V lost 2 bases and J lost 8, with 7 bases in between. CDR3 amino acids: CASSLTLDEQFF. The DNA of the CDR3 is TGTGCCAGCAGTTTAACATTGGATGAGCAGTTCTTC.

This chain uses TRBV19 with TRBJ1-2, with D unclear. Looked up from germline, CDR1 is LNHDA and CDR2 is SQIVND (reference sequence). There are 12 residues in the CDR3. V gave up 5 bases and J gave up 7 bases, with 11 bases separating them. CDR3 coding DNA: TGTGCCAGTAGTCCTCTATCTGGTGGCTACACCTTC. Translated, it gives CASSPLSGGYTF.

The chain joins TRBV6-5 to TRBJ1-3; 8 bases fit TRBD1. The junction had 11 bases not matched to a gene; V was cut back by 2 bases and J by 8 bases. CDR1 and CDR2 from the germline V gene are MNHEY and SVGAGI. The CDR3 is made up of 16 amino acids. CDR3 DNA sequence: TGTGCCAGCAGTTACGAAGGGACAGGATTAACGGACACCATATATTTT. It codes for CASSYEGTGLTDTIYF.

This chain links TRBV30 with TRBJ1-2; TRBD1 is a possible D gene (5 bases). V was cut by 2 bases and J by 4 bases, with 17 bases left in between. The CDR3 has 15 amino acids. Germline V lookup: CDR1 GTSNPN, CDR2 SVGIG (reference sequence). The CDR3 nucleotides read TGTGCCTGGAGTTCGACCTTAACAGGCCTCTATGGCTACACCTTC. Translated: CAWSSTLTGLYGYTF.

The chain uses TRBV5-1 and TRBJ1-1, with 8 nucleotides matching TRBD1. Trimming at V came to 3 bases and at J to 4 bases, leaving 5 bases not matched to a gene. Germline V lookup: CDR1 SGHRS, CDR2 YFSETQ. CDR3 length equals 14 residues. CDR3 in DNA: TGCGCCAGCAGCTGGACAGGGCCCAGCACTGAAGCTTTCTTT. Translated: CASSWTGPSTEAFF. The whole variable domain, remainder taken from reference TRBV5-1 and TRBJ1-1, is KAGVTQTPRYLIKTRGQQVTLSCSPISGHRSVSWYQQTPGQGLQFLFEYFSETQRNKGNFPGRFSGRQFSNSRSEMNVSTLELGDSALYLCASSWTGPSTEAFFGQGTRLTVV.

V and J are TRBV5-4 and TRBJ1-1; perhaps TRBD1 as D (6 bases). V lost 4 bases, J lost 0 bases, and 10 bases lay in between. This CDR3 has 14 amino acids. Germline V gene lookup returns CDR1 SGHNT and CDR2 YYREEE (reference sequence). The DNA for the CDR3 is TGTGCCAGCAGCCAACAGGGACTGAACACTGAAGCTTTCTTT. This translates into CASSQQGLNTEAFF.

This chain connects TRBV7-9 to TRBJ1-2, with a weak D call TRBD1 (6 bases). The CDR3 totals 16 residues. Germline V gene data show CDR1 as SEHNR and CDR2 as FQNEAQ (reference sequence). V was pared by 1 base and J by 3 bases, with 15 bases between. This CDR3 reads CASSLESTGFDYGYTF. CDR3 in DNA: TGTGCCAGCAGCTTAGAGTCTACAGGGTTCGACTATGGCTACACCTTC. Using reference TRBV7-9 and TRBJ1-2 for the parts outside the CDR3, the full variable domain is DTGVSQNPRHKITKRGQNVTFRCDPISEHNRLYWYRQTLGQGPEFLTYFQNEAQLEKSRLLSDRFSAERPKGSFSTLEIQRTEQGDSAMYLCASSLESTGFDYGYTFGSGTRLTVV.

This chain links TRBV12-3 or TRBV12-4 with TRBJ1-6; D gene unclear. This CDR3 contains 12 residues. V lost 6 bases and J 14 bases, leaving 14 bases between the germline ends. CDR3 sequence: CASSRLGPTLHF. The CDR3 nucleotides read TGTGCCAGCAGCCGCCTAGGCCCCACCCTCCACTTT.

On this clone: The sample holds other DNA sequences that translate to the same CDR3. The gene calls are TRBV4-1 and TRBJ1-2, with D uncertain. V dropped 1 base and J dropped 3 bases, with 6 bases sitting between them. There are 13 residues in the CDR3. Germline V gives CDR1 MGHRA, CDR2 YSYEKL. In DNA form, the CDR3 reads TGCGCCAGCAGCCAAGCCAGCGACTATGGCTACACCTTC. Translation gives CASSQASDYGYTF.

This chain's CDR3 is CAISEPPGGGALSGNTIYF. CDR3 nucleotides: TGTGCCATCAGTGAGCCCCCCGGTGGGGGGGCCCTCTCTGGAAACACCATATATTTT. The chain employs TRBV10-3 and TRBJ1-3, with TRBD1 as a possible D gene (6 bases). V lost 2 bases and J 0 bases, leaving 20 bases between the germline ends. CDR1 is ENHRY, CDR2 SYGVKD, per germline. The CDR3 has 19 amino acids.

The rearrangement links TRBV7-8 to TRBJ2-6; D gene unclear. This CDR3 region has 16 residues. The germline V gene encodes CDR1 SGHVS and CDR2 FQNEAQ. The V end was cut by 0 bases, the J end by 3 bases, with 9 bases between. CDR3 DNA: TGTGCCAGCAGCTTAGCCCCCTTTAGTGGGGCCAACGTCCTGACTTTC. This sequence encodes CASSLAPFSGANVLTF. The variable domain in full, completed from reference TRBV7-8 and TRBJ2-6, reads GAGVSQSPRYKVAKRGQDVALRCDPISGHVSLFWYQQALGQGPEFLTYFQNEAQLDKSGLPSDRFFAERPEGSVSTLKIQRTQQEDSAVYLCASSLAPFSGANVLTFGAGSRLTVL.

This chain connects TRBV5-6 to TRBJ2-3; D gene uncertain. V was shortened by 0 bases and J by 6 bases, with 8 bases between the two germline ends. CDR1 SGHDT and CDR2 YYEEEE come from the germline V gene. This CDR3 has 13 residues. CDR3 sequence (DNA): TGTGCCAGCAGCTTGGGGAGCTCGGATACGCAGTATTTT. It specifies CASSLGSSDTQYF.

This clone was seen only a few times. The CDR3 region is CASRRLGAERTDTQYF. The CDR3, as DNA: TGTGCCAGCCGACGCTTGGGGGCGGAACGAACAGATACGCAGTATTTT. This rearrangement joins TRBV27 to TRBJ2-3, with a weak D call TRBD1 (6 bases). Trimming removed 8 bases at V and 3 bases at J, with 21 bases between. The CDR3 runs 16 residues. Germline CDR1 MNHEY, CDR2 SMNVEV (reference sequence).

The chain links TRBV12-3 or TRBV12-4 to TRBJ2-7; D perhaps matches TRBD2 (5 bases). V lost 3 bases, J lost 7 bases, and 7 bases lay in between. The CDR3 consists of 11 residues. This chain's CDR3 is CASSFRGEQYF. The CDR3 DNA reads TGTGCCAGCAGTTTCCGGGGAGAGCAGTACTTC.

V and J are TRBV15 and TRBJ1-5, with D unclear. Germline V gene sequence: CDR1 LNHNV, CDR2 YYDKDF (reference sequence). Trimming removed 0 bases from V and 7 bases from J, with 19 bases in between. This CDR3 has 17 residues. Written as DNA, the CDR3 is TGTGCCACCAGCAGAGATTTGATCCGCGGGGTAACACAGCCCCAGCATTTT. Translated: CATSRDLIRGVTQPQHF.

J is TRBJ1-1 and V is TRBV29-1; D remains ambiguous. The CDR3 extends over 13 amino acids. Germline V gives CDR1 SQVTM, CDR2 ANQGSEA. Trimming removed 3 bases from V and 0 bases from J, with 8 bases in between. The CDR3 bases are TGCAGCGTTGATCCAGACTTGAACACTGAAGCTTTCTTT. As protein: CSVDPDLNTEAFF.

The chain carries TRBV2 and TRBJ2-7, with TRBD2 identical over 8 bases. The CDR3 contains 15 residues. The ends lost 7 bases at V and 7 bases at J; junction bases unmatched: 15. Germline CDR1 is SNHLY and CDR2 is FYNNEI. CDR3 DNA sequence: TGTGCCAGCAACCTTCGGGGGGGCTTGGGTCGGGAGCAGTACTTC. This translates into CASNLRGGLGREQYF.

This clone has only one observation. This CDR3 is CASGNGQGNSPLHF. The CDR3 region has the DNA TGTGCCAGCGGGAACGGACAGGGAAACTCACCCCTCCACTTT. The chain joins TRBV6-5 to TRBJ1-6; 8 bases match TRBD1. The CDR3 is 14 amino acids. CDR1 and CDR2 (germline): MNHEY, SVGAGI. Unmatched junction bases numbered 10, after V lost 8 bases and J lost 10 bases.

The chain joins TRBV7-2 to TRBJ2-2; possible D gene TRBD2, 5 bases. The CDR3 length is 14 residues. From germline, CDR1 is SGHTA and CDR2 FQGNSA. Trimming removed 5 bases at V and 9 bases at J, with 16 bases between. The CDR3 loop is CASSERLLGRELFF. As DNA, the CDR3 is TGTGCCAGCAGCGAGCGGTTGTTGGGAAGGGAGCTGTTTTTT.

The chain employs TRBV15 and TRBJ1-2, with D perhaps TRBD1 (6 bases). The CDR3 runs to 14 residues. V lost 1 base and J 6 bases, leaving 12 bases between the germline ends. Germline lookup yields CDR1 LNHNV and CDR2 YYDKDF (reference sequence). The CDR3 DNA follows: TGTGCCACCAGCAGAGGAGCAGGGGCAGATGGCTACACCTTC. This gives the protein CATSRGAGADGYTF.

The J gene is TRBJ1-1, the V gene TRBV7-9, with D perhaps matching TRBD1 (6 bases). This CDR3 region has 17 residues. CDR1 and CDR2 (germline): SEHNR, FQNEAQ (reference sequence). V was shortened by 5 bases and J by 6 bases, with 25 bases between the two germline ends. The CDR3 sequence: CASSPSRGEATGPEAFF. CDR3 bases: TGTGCCAGCAGCCCCTCCAGGGGAGAGGCCACAGGCCCTGAAGCTTTCTTT.

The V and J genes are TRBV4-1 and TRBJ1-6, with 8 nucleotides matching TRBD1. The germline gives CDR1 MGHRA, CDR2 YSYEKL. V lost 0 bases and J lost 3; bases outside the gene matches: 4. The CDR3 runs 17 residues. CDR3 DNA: TGCGCCAGCAGCCAAGAACAGGGGGGCGTCTATAATTCACCCCTCCACTTT. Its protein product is CASSQEQGGVYNSPLHF.

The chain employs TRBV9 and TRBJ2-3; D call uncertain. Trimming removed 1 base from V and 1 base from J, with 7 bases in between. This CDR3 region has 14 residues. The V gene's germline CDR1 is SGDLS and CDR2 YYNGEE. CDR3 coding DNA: TGTGCCAGCAGCGTAATCCAGGGCACAGATACGCAGTATTTT. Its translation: CASSVIQGTDTQYF.